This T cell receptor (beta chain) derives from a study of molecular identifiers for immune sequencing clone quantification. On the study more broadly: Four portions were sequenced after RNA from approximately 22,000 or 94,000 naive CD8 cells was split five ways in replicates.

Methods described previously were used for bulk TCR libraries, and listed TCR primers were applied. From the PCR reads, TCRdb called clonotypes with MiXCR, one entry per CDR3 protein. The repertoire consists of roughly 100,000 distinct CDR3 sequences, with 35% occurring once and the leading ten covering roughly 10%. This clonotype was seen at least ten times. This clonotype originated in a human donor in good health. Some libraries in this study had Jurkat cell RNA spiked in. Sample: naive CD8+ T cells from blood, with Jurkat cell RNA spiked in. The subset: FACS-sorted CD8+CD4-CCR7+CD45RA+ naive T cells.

The chain's CDR3 is CASSRDQGPKTQYF. CDR3 bases: TGCGCCAGCAGCAGGGACCAGGGCCCGAAGACCCAGTACTTC. The V gene is TRBV4-1, the J gene TRBJ2-5; D may correspond to TRBD1 or TRBD2 (5 bases each). V was shortened by 5 bases and J by 6 bases, with 16 bases between the two germline ends. Germline values: CDR1 MGHRA, CDR2 YSYEKL. This CDR3 is built from 14 residues.